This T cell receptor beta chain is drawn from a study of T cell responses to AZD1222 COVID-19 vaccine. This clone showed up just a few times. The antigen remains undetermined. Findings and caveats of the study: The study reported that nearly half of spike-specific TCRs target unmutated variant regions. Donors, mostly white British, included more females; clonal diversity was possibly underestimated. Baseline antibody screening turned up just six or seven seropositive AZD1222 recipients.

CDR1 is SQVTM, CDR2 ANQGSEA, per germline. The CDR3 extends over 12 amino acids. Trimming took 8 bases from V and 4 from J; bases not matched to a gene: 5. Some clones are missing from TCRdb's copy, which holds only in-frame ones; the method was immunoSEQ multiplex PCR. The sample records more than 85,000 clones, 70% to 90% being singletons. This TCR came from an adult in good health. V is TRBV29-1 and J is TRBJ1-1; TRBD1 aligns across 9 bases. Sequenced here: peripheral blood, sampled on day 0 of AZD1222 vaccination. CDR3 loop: CSSMTGGTEAFF. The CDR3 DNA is TGCAGCTCAATGACAGGGGGCACTGAAGCTTTCTTT.